Sequencing of this T cell receptor (beta chain) was carried out in a study of Graves' ophthalmopathy and Graves' hyperthyroidism. Study results and limitations: Separation of ophthalmopathy from stable hyperthyroidism was achieved by a 13-signature model, at around 89% sensitivity and roughly 81% specificity. Prediction of ophthalmopathy progression reached roughly 70% sensitivity and around 76% specificity.

About this clonotype itself: The target antigen is unknown.

TCR beta CDR3 amplification used RNA transcripts. RT-PCR with HTBI primers came first, then second-round multiplex PCR. TCRdb recomputed calls from the multiplex PCR reads with MiXCR, one row per CDR3 protein. Among 600,000 to 700,000 distinct CDR3 sequences listed, about 40% were seen once. The CDR3 is 13 residues long. Trimming removed 6 bases from V and 2 bases from J, with 10 bases in between. CDR1 is KGHSH, CDR2 LQKENI, per germline. Other autoimmune diseases, uncontrolled infections, pregnancy and lactation each led to patient exclusion. This TCR was sampled from an adult man with Graves' ophthalmopathy. The chain has TRBV18 and TRBJ2-5; D gene unclear. Sequenced material: peripheral blood. CDR3 sequence (DNA): TGTGCCAGCTCGGCCTACCTTCAAGAGACCCAGTACTTC. Translation gives CASSAYLQETQYF.